This T cell receptor beta chain came from a study of brain T cells in children with intractable seizures. In the case of this clone: What it binds is unknown.

Study findings and constraints: Pre- and post-surgery blood differed in depth, so pre-surgery absences may be undersampling.

Some clones are missing from TCRdb's copy, which holds only in-frame ones; the method was immunoSEQ multiplex PCR. The sample has about 340,000 clones; roughly 92% are singletons. The ends lost 4 bases at V and 4 bases at J; junction bases unmatched: 5. The CDR3 extends over 14 amino acids. Germline CDR1 reads SGHNT; CDR2 reads YYREEE (reference sequence). Regarding time point: blood from clinic visit 5 months post-surgery; TSC patient then seizure free. Patients received at least one anti-epileptic drug before surgery. This TCR was sampled from a boy in the first two years of life with tuberous sclerosis and intractable seizures. The chain links TRBV5-4 to TRBJ2-5, with 9 nucleotides matching TRBD2. The sample was peripheral blood, taken approximately 5 months after surgery. The CDR3 DNA follows: TGTGCCAGCAGCCCCCTAGCGGGGATAGAGACCCAGTACTTC. This encodes CASSPLAGIETQYF. The complete variable domain, with remaining parts taken from reference TRBV5-4 and TRBJ2-5, reads ETGVTQSPTHLIKTRGQQVTLRCSSQSGHNTVSWYQQALGQGPQFIFQYYREEENGRGNFPPRFSGLQFPNYSSELNVNALELDDSALYLCASSPLAGIETQYFGPGTRLLVL.